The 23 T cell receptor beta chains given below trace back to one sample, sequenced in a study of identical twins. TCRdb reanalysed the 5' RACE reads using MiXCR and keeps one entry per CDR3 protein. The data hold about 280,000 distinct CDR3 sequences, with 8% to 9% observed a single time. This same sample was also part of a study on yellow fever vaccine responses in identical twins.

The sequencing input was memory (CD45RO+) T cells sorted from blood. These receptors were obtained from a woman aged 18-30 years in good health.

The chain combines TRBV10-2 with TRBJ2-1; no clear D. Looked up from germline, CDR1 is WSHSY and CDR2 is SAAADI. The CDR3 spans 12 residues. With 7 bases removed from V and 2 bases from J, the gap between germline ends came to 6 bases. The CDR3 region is CASTGPYNEQFF. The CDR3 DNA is TGCGCCAGCACTGGACCCTACAATGAGCAGTTCTTC.

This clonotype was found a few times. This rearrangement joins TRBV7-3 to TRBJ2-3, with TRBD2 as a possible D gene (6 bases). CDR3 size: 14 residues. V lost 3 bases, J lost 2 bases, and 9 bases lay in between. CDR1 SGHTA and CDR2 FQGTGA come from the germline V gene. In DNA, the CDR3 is TGTGCCAGCAGCTTCGGCGGGAACACAGATACGCAGTATTTT. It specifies CASSFGGNTDTQYF.

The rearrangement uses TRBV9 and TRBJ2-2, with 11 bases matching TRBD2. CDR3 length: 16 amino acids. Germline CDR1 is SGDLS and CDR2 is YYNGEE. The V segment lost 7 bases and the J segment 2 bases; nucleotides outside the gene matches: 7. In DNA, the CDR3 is TGTGCCAGCTCCACTAGCGGGGGACCTAACACCGGGGAGCTGTTTTTT. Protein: CASSTSGGPNTGELFF. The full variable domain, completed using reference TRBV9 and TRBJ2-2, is DSGVTQTPKHLITATGQRVTLRCSPRSGDLSVYWYQQSLDQGLQFLIQYYNGEERAKGNILERFSAQQFPDLHSELNLSSLELGDSALYFCASSTSGGPNTGELFFGEGSRLTVL.

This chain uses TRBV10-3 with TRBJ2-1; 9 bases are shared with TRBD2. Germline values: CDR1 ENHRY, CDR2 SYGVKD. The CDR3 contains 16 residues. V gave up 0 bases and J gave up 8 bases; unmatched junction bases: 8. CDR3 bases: TGTGCCATCAGTGAGTCATTGCGGGAGGGGGATGATGAGCAGTTCTTC. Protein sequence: CAISESLREGDDEQFF.

The CDR3 here is CASSQGQREAFF. In DNA, the CDR3 is TGTGCCAGCAGCCAGGGACAGCGAGAAGCTTTCTTT. The chain carries TRBV3-1 and TRBJ1-1; 7 bases agree with TRBD1. With V trimmed by 3 bases and J by 8 bases, 3 bases remained unmatched. The CDR3 totals 12 residues. Germline-derived CDR1 and CDR2 are LGHDT and YNNKEL (reference sequence).

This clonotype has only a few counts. As DNA, the CDR3 is TGTGCCAGCGGTAAAACGGACGGGGAAAACATTCAGTACTTC. Its translation is CASGKTDGENIQYF. V gene TRBV7-9 combines with J gene TRBJ2-4; perhaps TRBD2 as D (5 bases). Trimming removed 8 bases from V and 5 bases from J, with 16 bases in between. Looked up from germline, CDR1 is SEHNR and CDR2 is FQNEAQ (reference sequence). The CDR3 runs 14 residues.

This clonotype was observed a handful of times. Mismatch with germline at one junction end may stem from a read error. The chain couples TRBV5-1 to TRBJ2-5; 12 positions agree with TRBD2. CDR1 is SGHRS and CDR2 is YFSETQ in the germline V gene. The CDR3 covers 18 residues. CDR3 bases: TGCGCCAGCAGCTTGGGGTCCCGACTAGCGGGAGTAGATGAGATCCAGTACTTC. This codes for CASSLGSRLAGVDEIQYF.

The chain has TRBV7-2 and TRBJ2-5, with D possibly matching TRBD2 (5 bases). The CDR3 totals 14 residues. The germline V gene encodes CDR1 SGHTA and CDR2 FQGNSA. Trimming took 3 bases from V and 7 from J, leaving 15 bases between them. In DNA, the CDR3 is TGTGCCAGCAGCTTGATGGGAGTTGGTGGGACCCAGTACTTC. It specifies CASSLMGVGGTQYF.

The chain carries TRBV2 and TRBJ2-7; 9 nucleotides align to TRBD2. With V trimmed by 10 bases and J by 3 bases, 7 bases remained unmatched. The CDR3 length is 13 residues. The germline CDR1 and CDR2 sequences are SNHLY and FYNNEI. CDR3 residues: CATQTSGLYEQYF. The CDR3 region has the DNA TGTGCCACGCAGACTAGCGGCCTCTACGAGCAGTACTTC.

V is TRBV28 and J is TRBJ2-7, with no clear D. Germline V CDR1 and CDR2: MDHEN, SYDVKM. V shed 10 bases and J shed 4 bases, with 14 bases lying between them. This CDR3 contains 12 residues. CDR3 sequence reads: CATDDPQYEQYF. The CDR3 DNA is TGTGCCACCGACGACCCTCAATACGAGCAGTACTTC.

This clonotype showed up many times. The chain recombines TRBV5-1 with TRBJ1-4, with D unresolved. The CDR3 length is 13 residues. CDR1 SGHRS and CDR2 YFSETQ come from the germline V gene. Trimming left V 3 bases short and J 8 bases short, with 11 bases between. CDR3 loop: CASSYDTGEKLFF. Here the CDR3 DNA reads TGCGCCAGCAGCTATGACACGGGCGAAAAACTGTTTTTT.

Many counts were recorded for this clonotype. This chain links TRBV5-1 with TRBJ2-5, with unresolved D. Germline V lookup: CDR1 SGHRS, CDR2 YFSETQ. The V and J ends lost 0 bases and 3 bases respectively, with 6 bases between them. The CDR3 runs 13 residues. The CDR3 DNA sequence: TGCGCCAGCAGCTTGGATCGGAAAGAGACCCAGTACTTC. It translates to CASSLDRKETQYF.

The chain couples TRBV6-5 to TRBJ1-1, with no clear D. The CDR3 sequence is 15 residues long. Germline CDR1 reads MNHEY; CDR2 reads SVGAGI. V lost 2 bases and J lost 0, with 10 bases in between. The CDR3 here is CASSYHGVMNTEAFF. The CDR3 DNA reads TGTGCCAGCAGTTACCACGGAGTCATGAACACTGAAGCTTTCTTT.

CDR3 sequence: CAISELNGPEQFF. The CDR3 DNA reads as TGTGCCATCAGTGAGTTGAACGGGCCTGAGCAGTTCTTC. V usage is TRBV10-3 and J usage is TRBJ2-1; D remains unclear. The CDR3 sequence is 13 residues long. Germline V gene sequence: CDR1 ENHRY, CDR2 SYGVKD. V gave up 1 base and J gave up 9 bases, with 10 bases separating them.

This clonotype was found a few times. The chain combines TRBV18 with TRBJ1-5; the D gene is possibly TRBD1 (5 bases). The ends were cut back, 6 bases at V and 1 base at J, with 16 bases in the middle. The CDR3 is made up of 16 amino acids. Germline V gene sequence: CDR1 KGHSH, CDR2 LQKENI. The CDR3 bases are TGTGCCAGCTCGGACCACAGTCCAGGGAGCAATCAGCCCCAGCATTTT. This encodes CASSDHSPGSNQPQHF.

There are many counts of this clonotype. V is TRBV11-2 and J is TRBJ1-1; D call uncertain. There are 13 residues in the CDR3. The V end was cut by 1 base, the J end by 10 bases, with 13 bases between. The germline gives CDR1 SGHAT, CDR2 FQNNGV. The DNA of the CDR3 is TGTGCCAGCAGCTTAGCAACCCAGGCTGGAGCTTTCTTT. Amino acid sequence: CASSLATQAGAFF.

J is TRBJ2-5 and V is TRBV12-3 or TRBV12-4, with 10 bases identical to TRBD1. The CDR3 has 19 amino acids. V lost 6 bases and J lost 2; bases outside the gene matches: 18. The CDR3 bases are TGTGCCAGCAGCTTAAGGTACATTCGGGACAGGGGTCGTCAAGAGACCCAGTACTTC. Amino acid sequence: CASSLRYIRDRGRQETQYF.

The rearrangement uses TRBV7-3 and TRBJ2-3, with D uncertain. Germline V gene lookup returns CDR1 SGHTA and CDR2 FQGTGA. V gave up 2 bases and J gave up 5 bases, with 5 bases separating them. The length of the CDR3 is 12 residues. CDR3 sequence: CASSLHGDTQYF. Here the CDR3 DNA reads TGTGCCAGCAGCTTACATGGAGATACGCAGTATTTT.

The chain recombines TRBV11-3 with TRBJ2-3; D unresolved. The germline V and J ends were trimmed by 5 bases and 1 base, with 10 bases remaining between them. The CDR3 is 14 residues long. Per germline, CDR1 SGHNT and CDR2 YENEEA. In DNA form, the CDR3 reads TGTGCCAGCAGCCAGGAAGAGGGCACAGATACGCAGTATTTT. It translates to CASSQEEGTDTQYF.

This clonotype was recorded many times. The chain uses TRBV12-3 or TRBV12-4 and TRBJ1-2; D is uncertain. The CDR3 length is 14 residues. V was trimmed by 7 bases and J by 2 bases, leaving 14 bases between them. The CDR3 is CASTLRRLNYGYTF. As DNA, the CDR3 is TGTGCCAGCACTCTACGGCGTTTGAACTATGGCTACACCTTC.

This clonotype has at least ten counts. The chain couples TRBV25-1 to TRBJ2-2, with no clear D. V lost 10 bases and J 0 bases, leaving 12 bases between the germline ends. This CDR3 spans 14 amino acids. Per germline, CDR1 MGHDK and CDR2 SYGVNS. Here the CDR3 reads CATSGPANTGELFF. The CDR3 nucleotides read TGTGCCACCTCGGGTCCCGCGAACACCGGGGAGCTGTTTTTT.

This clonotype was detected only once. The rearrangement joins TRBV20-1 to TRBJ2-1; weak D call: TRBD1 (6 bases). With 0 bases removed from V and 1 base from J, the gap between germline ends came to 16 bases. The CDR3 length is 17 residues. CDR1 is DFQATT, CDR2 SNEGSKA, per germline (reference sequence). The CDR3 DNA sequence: TGCAGTGCTAGAGATCCGGACAGATACCGATCCTACAATGAGCAGTTCTTC. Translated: CSARDPDRYRSYNEQFF.

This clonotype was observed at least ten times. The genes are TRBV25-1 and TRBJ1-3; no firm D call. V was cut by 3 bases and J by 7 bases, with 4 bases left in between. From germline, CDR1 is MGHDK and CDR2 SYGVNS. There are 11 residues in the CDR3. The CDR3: CASSEGNTIYF. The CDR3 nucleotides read TGTGCCAGCAGTGAGGGTAACACCATATATTTT.